The clone carrying this T cell receptor beta chain was counted a single time. Its target is not known. The CDR3 spans 13 residues. The germline V gene has CDR1 SGHRS and CDR2 YFSETQ. V lost 3 bases to trimming and J lost 5 bases, with 10 bases between them. These data come from a study of vaccination effects on CD4 cells after COVID-19. At the level of the study: ViraFEST assay sequencing came after antigen-specific CD4+ T cells were expanded with viral peptide pools. General study findings and limits: Infection-derived and vaccine-derived clones contracted markedly late after vaccination.

Upon completion of 10 to 11 days in culture, CD4+ T cells were isolated. Either the mRNA-1273 or the BNT162b2 vaccine was given to participants as two doses. At days 3 and 7, half of the medium was exchanged for IL-2 medium. TCRdb's table, derived via immunoSEQ multiplex PCR, lists solely in-frame clones and lacks some. Counted here are 45,000 or so clones, less than 85% occurring once; the ten biggest clones make up 7%. The chain has TRBV5-1 and TRBJ2-3; D is perhaps TRBD1 (5 bases). Source: CD4+ T cells from PBMCs cultured without peptide, taken after COVID-19 vaccination. The TCR originated in a human donor who received a COVID-19 vaccine. The CDR3 loop reads CASSSRDIDTQYF. The DNA for the CDR3 is TGCGCCAGCAGCTCCAGGGATATAGATACGCAGTATTTT.